This TCR beta chain was captured in a study of blood T cell repertoires in COVID-19. From germline, CDR1 is SGHKS and CDR2 YYEKEE (reference sequence). V lost 1 base, J lost 0 bases, and 15 bases lay in between. The CDR3 is 17 residues long. This clone has a handful of counts. The method was immunoSEQ multiplex PCR; TCRdb's version includes in-frame clones alone and lacks a portion of them. The sample holds 200,000 to 250,000 clones; 70% to 90% are singletons and the top ten take less than 8%. The sequence came from a woman in her fifties or sixties with active or convalescent COVID-19. The V and J genes are TRBV5-5 and TRBJ2-3; D is possibly TRBD2 (7 bases). Sequencing input: peripheral blood. For the CDR3, the DNA is TGTGCCAGCAGCTTGAGGGCCGGGGGGCGGAGCACAGATACGCAGTATTTT. Its protein product is CASSLRAGGRSTDTQYF.